The following is a TCR beta chain sequence with its context. TCRdb fed the 5' RACE reads into MiXCR, producing one record per CDR3 protein. The sample yields tens of thousands of distinct CDR3 sequences, 26% seen once. Cells sorted as Tregs were CD4+, CD25+ and CD127-/low. The CDR3 consists of 14 residues. The germline gives CDR1 KGHSH, CDR2 LQKENI. V lost 2 bases to trimming and J lost 9 bases; unmatched junction nucleotides: 5. The sequencing input was tumor-infiltrating Tregs sorted from the breast tumor. The rearrangement joins TRBV18 to TRBJ2-1, with 9 bases fitting TRBD2. This receptor was identified in a female donor with breast cancer. Written as DNA, the CDR3 is TGTGCCAGCTCACCAGGGACTAGCAATGTTGAGCAGTTCTTC. Translating it yields CASSPGTSNVEQFF.